This TCR beta chain was obtained from a study of cytomegalovirus exposure and HLA in healthy donors. The germline V gene encodes CDR1 SGDLS and CDR2 YYNGEE. Trimming left V 0 bases short and J 5 bases short, with 12 bases between. The CDR3 is 15 residues long. It was with 60 Vbeta and 13 Jbeta primers that the PCR ran. Profiling relied on immunoSEQ multiplex PCR, and the TCRdb table lists in-frame clones only, not all of them. Of under 130,000 clones in the sample, around 76% were seen once. What was sequenced was PBMCs. This chain links TRBV9 with TRBJ1-5; perhaps TRBD1 as D (6 bases). The source is a woman aged 18-35 years in good health and CMV-seropositive. This CDR3 is CASSVAPGDHQPQHF. The CDR3, as DNA: TGTGCCAGCAGCGTAGCTCCAGGGGACCATCAGCCCCAGCATTTT.